What follows are 32 T cell receptor beta chains derived from one specimen sequenced in a study of blood T cells in healthy people across ages. The authors ran a second PCR of about 6 to 11 cycles using a sample-barcoded 5' primer and a J-beta primer mix. TCRdb redid the calling of the 5' RACE reads with MiXCR, one entry per CDR3 protein. The repertoire consists of hundreds of thousands of distinct CDR3 sequences, with around 49% occurring once and the leading ten covering 25% to 35%. The sample comprised blood. These receptors originate from a woman in her sixties in good health.

The chain recombines TRBV11-1 with TRBJ2-6; tentatively, D is TRBD2 (6 bases). Germline CDR1 is SGHAT and CDR2 is FQDESV (reference sequence). Trimming left V 5 bases short and J 0 bases short, with 14 bases between. The CDR3 runs to 17 residues. In nucleotides, the CDR3 is TGTGCCAGCAGCCGGGGGTGGCGGATCTCTGGGGCCAACGTCCTGACTTTC. Translated, it gives CASSRGWRISGANVLTF.

This chain links TRBV10-3 with TRBJ2-1; 7 nucleotides agree with TRBD2. CDR1 is ENHRY and CDR2 is SYGVKD in the germline V gene. V shed 3 bases, J shed 13 bases, and the junction held 6 bases outside the gene matches. CDR3 length: 12 residues. Here the CDR3 reads CAISDRGGTQFF. CDR3 nucleotides: TGTGCCATCAGTGATAGGGGAGGGACCCAGTTCTTC.

This clonotype was found a few times. The chain carries TRBV6-5 and TRBJ1-6; TRBD1 might be the D (6 bases). Trimming took off 8 bases at V and 9 bases at J, with 17 bases between the two ends. Germline V gives CDR1 MNHEY, CDR2 SVGAGI. The CDR3 extends over 14 amino acids. The CDR3 DNA reads TGTGCCAGCGGACAATGGCAGGGGCTTTCACCCCTCCACTTT. Translation gives CASGQWQGLSPLHF.

This clonotype was found a few times. This chain links TRBV7-2 with TRBJ2-5; D gene uncertain. CDR1 and CDR2 from the germline V gene are SGHTA and FQGNSA. The CDR3 covers 15 residues. Trimming took off 1 base at V and 2 bases at J, with 11 bases between the two ends. The DNA of the CDR3 is TGTGCCAGCAGCTTAGGATCAGCACCTCAAGAGACCCAGTACTTC. This sequence encodes CASSLGSAPQETQYF.

V is TRBV9 and J is TRBJ2-5, with 7 bases matching TRBD2. This CDR3 is 14 amino acids long. V dropped 0 bases and J dropped 5; count of bases not matched to a gene: 4. The germline V gene has CDR1 SGDLS and CDR2 YYNGEE. The chain's CDR3 is CASSVGMGGETQYF. CDR3 nucleotide sequence: TGTGCCAGCAGCGTAGGGATGGGAGGGGAGACCCAGTACTTC.

This clonotype was seen more than once but under ten times. The V call is TRBV10-3, the J call TRBJ1-1; D unresolved. Germline-derived CDR1 and CDR2 are ENHRY and SYGVKD. The CDR3 totals 13 residues. V shed 4 bases and J shed 0 bases, with 6 bases lying between them. DNA of the CDR3: TGTGCCATCAGTGGACAATTGAACACTGAAGCTTTCTTT. It codes for CAISGQLNTEAFF.

This clonotype turned up a few times. This sequence joins TRBV4-3 and TRBJ2-5, with 12 nucleotides matching TRBD2. CDR3 length: 19 amino acids. Germline trimming cut 5 bases from V and 0 bases from J; bases unmatched to any gene: 13. Germline-derived CDR1 and CDR2 are LGHNA and YSLEER. The CDR3 DNA sequence: TGCGCCAGCAGCAGGGGCTACCGGTGGACTAGCGGGGACCAAGAGACCCAGTACTTC. This encodes CASSRGYRWTSGDQETQYF.

This clonotype was seen a single time. V is TRBV5-6 and J is TRBJ2-3; D gene unclear. Per the germline V gene, CDR1 is SGHDT and CDR2 is YYEEEE. V lost 1 base to trimming and J lost 8 bases, with 11 bases between them. There are 13 residues in the CDR3. The CDR3 DNA follows: TGTGCCAGCAGCTTGCTCCAGTCAGGTACGCAGTATTTT. Translated, it gives CASSLLQSGTQYF.

The chain carries TRBV11-2 and TRBJ2-1; no clear D gene. V was cut by 6 bases and J by 0 bases, with 15 bases left in between. Germline V lookup: CDR1 SGHAT, CDR2 FQNNGV. The CDR3 contains 16 residues. CDR3 amino acids: CASSSHFRNSYNEQFF. The CDR3 DNA is TGTGCCAGCAGTTCCCACTTTCGTAACTCCTACAATGAGCAGTTCTTC.

This clonotype was seen only a few times. The chain has TRBV27 and TRBJ2-3, with 9 nucleotides matching TRBD2. V shed 8 bases, J shed 3 bases, and the junction held 18 bases outside the gene matches. CDR3 length: 18 residues. In germline, CDR1 is MNHEY, CDR2 SMNVEV (reference sequence). The CDR3 region has the DNA TGTGCCAGCGGTCCTTCCTCTAGCGGGATTCGAGGTACAGATACGCAGTATTTT. Translation: CASGPSSSGIRGTDTQYF.

This clonotype was seen only a few times. The chain uses TRBV29-1 and TRBJ2-1; maybe TRBD2 (6 bases). Germline V gene sequence: CDR1 SQVTM, CDR2 ANQGSEA. The CDR3 has 14 amino acids. Trimming took off 7 bases at V and 0 bases at J, with 13 bases between the two ends. The CDR3 loop is CSGRDRSSYNEQFF. As DNA, the CDR3 is TGCAGCGGGAGGGACCGTAGCTCCTACAATGAGCAGTTCTTC.

This clonotype occurred many times. The rearrangement joins TRBV12-3 or TRBV12-4 to TRBJ1-4, with D unclear. This CDR3 spans 15 amino acids. The V and J ends lost 5 bases and 8 bases respectively, with 18 bases between them. The DNA of the CDR3 is TGTGCCAGCAGTGACCCGAGTGAACGGCGAGAAAAACTGTTTTTT. It is translated as CASSDPSERREKLFF.

Only a few counts were recorded for this clonotype. V usage is TRBV6-2 or TRBV6-3 and J usage is TRBJ2-1; 8 bases fit TRBD2. With V trimmed by 0 bases and J by 4 bases, 8 bases remained unmatched. Germline loops: CDR1 MNHEY, CDR2 SVGEGT. The CDR3 has 17 residues. Here the CDR3 DNA reads TGTGCCAGCAGTTACTCCGGGACTAGTCGGGCTTACAATGAGCAGTTCTTC. Its protein is CASSYSGTSRAYNEQFF.

This clonotype appeared many times. The V gene is TRBV6-6, the J gene TRBJ2-7; the match to TRBD1 covers 12 bases. The ends lost 0 bases at V and 7 bases at J; junction bases unmatched: 7. Germline CDR1 is MNHNY and CDR2 is SVGAGI (reference sequence). The CDR3 has 16 amino acids. CDR3 coding DNA: TGTGCCAGCAGTTACTCGATGGGACAGGGGGCACAGGAGCAGTACTTC. Translation: CASSYSMGQGAQEQYF.

The CDR3 sequence is CASSLSDNSYEQYF. The CDR3 DNA reads TGTGCCAGCAGCTTATCAGACAACTCCTACGAGCAGTACTTC. The gene calls are TRBV13 and TRBJ2-7; D gene unclear. Deletions cut 2 bases from V and 0 bases from J, with 8 bases between. CDR1 and CDR2 from the germline V gene are PRHDT and FYEKMQ (reference sequence). The CDR3 sequence is 14 residues long.

The sample holds many counts of this clonotype. The chain employs TRBV25-1 and TRBJ2-1; TRBD2 agrees at 8 bases. CDR1 and CDR2 from the germline V gene are MGHDK and SYGVNS. The CDR3 totals 19 residues. The V gene end was trimmed by 1 base and the J gene end by 7 bases; junction bases not matched to a gene: 18. CDR3 protein: CASSESGSGIKRFGNEQFF. In DNA, the CDR3 is TGTGCCAGCAGTGAATCGGGTAGCGGGATCAAGCGTTTCGGGAATGAGCAGTTCTTC.

This chain links TRBV4-2 with TRBJ1-2; TRBD1 aligns across 8 bases. After removal of 0 bases from V and 0 bases from J, the junction contained 9 bases not matched to a gene. Germline V gives CDR1 LGHNA, CDR2 YNFKEQ. This CDR3 region has 18 residues. In nucleotides, the CDR3 is TGTGCCAGCAGCCAAGACCCCGAAACAGGGGGTACTAACTATGGCTACACCTTC. The encoded protein is CASSQDPETGGTNYGYTF.

This clonotype was recorded a few times. The genes are TRBV3-1 and TRBJ2-5, with a tentative D call TRBD2 (5 bases). The germline V gene encodes CDR1 LGHDT and CDR2 YNNKEL (reference sequence). V lost 0 bases and J 7 bases, leaving 18 bases between the germline ends. The CDR3 extends over 16 amino acids. The CDR3 DNA reads as TGTGCCAGCAGCCAAGATCTCGGACCCGGGATGGGGACCCAGTACTTC. Residues: CASSQDLGPGMGTQYF.

This clonotype was counted a single time. The chain recombines TRBV20-1 with TRBJ2-1; TRBD2 aligns across 9 bases. The CDR3 spans 15 residues. The V gene's germline CDR1 is DFQATT and CDR2 SNEGSKA (reference sequence). The trim removed 8 bases at V and 9 bases at J, leaving 17 bases unmatched. CDR3: CSITDRASGDCEQFF. In nucleotides, the CDR3 is TGCAGTATCACAGACAGGGCTAGCGGGGATTGTGAGCAGTTCTTC.

The chain recombines TRBV4-3 with TRBJ2-1; 10 nucleotides line up with TRBD2. This CDR3 is 21 amino acids long. Germline values: CDR1 LGHNA, CDR2 YSLEER. After removal of 0 bases from V and 1 base from J, the junction contained 15 bases not matched to a gene. This CDR3 reads CASSQEASGRIGPKSYNEQFF. The CDR3 bases are TGCGCCAGCAGCCAAGAAGCTAGCGGGAGAATAGGTCCAAAGTCCTACAATGAGCAGTTCTTC.

The V gene is TRBV7-9, the J gene TRBJ2-1, with TRBD1 identical over 7 bases. The ends lost 5 bases at V and 10 bases at J; junction bases unmatched: 11. Per the germline V gene, CDR1 is SEHNR and CDR2 is FQNEAQ (reference sequence). The CDR3 totals 14 residues. The CDR3 DNA sequence: TGTGCCAGCAGCCCCGGGGACAGCCTCGGGGAGCAGTTCTTC. Protein product: CASSPGDSLGEQFF.

This chain connects TRBV20-1 to TRBJ1-4; no firm D call. Trimming removed 3 bases from V and 8 bases from J, with 13 bases in between. In germline, CDR1 is DFQATT, CDR2 SNEGSKA (reference sequence). This CDR3 has 13 residues. Written as DNA, the CDR3 is TGCAGTGCTAGGACCCTGGGAGGGGAAAAACTGTTTTTT. Protein product: CSARTLGGEKLFF.

This chain joins TRBV20-1 and TRBJ2-7; 7 positions match TRBD2. The CDR3 covers 14 residues. CDR1 is DFQATT, CDR2 SNEGSKA, per germline (reference sequence). J lost 7 bases, V lost 3 bases, and 12 bases had no gene match. In DNA form, the CDR3 reads TGCAGTGCTAGTCCCCTAACGGGAGGCCGTGAGCAGTACTTC. Amino acids: CSASPLTGGREQYF.

The chain's CDR3 is CSAIYRGGTEAFF. CDR3 bases: TGCAGTGCTATATACAGGGGGGGAACTGAAGCTTTCTTT. V is TRBV20-1 and J is TRBJ1-1, with TRBD1 matching over 8 bases. Germline V gives CDR1 DFQATT, CDR2 SNEGSKA (reference sequence). The CDR3 contains 13 residues. Trimming cost V 4 bases and J 5 bases; bases outside gene matches: 6.

The chain employs TRBV6-2 or TRBV6-3 and TRBJ2-5, with D possibly matching TRBD2 (6 bases). The length of the CDR3 is 13 residues. Germline CDR1 reads MNHEY; CDR2 reads SVGEGT. Trimming shortened V by 10 bases and J by 11 bases, and 23 bases separated the two germline ends. CDR3 DNA: TGTGCCACCACCGGGGCGGGGTGGGCTGAGCAGTACTTC. This codes for CATTGAGWAEQYF.

This clonotype was counted only a few times. This sequence joins TRBV20-1 and TRBJ1-5; no firm D call. Germline V gives CDR1 DFQATT, CDR2 SNEGSKA (reference sequence). CDR3 size: 14 residues. Deletions cut 0 bases from V and 2 bases from J, with 8 bases between. The CDR3 sequence is CSARDSVGNQPQHF. CDR3 DNA sequence: TGCAGTGCTAGAGACAGTGTTGGCAATCAGCCCCAGCATTTT.

With regard to this clonotype: A much more abundant neighbour one base away suggests this may be a read error. This chain links TRBV20-1 with TRBJ2-5; D may be TRBD2 (6 bases). The closer fit of TRBJ2-7 to the DNA end suggests the J call may be wrong. Germline CDR1 reads DFQATT; CDR2 reads SNEGSKA (reference sequence). CDR3 size: 14 residues. This CDR3 reads CSARDRERYHEQYF. The CDR3 DNA sequence: TGCAGTGCTAGAGATCGGGAGCGGTACCACGAGCAGTACTTC.

This clonotype was detected many times. This chain joins TRBV20-1 and TRBJ2-7, with 7 bases identical to TRBD1. CDR1 is DFQATT and CDR2 is SNEGSKA in the germline V gene (reference sequence). The CDR3 length is 11 residues. V dropped 7 bases and J dropped 9; count of bases not matched to a gene: 9. The CDR3 here is CSGGTDVGQYF. CDR3 coding DNA: TGCAGTGGGGGGACAGACGTGGGGCAGTACTTC.

The chain has TRBV7-9 and TRBJ2-1, with 8 bases fitting TRBD1. The DNA end is a closer match to TRBJ2-7, so the J assignment may be wrong. The germline V gene encodes CDR1 SEHNR and CDR2 FQNEAQ (reference sequence). The CDR3 covers 16 residues. The CDR3 DNA is TGTGCCAGCAGCTCAACCGGGACAGGCGACTACAATGAGCAGTACTTC. Protein product: CASSSTGTGDYNEQYF.

This clonotype appeared a few times. The CDR3 reads CSATRQGGEKLFF. CDR3 nucleotides: TGCAGTGCCACGCGACAGGGGGGGGAAAAACTGTTTTTT. The chain is built from TRBV20-1 and TRBJ1-4; the match to TRBD1 covers 9 bases. Germline V gene data show CDR1 as DFQATT and CDR2 as SNEGSKA (reference sequence). The ends lost 6 bases at V and 8 bases at J; junction bases unmatched: 7. The CDR3 has 13 amino acids.

V gene TRBV20-1 combines with J gene TRBJ2-5, with 7 positions matching TRBD1. Trimming at V came to 3 bases and at J to 1 base, leaving 11 bases not matched to a gene. The CDR3 consists of 16 residues. Germline loops: CDR1 DFQATT, CDR2 SNEGSKA (reference sequence). The CDR3 nucleotides read TGCAGTGCTAGGTACGACAGGGACCCCGTCCAAGAGACCCAGTACTTC. Its translation: CSARYDRDPVQETQYF.

The V gene is TRBV7-6, the J gene TRBJ2-7; D gene unclear. Germline V gives CDR1 SGHVS, CDR2 FNYEAQ. V was cut by 5 bases and J by 2 bases, with 13 bases left in between. The CDR3 has 14 residues. The CDR3 spells CASSVEGQPYEQYF. For the CDR3, the DNA is TGTGCCAGCAGCGTAGAAGGGCAGCCCTACGAGCAGTACTTC.